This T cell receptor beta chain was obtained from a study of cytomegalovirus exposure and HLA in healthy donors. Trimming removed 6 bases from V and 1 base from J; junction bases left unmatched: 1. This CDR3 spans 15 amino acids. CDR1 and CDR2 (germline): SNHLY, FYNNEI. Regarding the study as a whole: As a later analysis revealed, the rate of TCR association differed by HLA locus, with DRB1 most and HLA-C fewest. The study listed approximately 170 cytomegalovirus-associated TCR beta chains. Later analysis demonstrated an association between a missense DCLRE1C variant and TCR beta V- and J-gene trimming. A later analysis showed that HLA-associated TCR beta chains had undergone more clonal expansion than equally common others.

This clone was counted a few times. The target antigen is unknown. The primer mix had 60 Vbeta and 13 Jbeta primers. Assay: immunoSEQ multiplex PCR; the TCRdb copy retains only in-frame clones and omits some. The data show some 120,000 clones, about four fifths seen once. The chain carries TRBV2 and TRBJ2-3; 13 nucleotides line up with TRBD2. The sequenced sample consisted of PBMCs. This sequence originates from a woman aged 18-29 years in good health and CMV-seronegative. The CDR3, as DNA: TGTGCCAGCAGGGGGACTAGCGGGGGCACAGATACGCAGTATTTT. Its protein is CASRGTSGGTDTQYF.